The following is a T cell receptor (beta chain) sequence with its context. Its antigen is not identified. This record belongs to a study of shared clonotypes between healthy human individuals. Points from the study as a whole: Clonotypes shared by all four donors outscored non-shared clonotypes in generation probability.

The V gene end was trimmed by 5 bases and the J gene end by 1 base; junction bases not matched to a gene: 7. The CDR3 covers 16 residues. Germline V gene data show CDR1 as PRHDT and CDR2 as FYEKMQ (reference sequence). Libraries were prepared by immunoSEQ multiplex PCR; TCRdb keeps only in-frame clonotypes and omits some of them. The sample carries 2 million to 2.5 million clones, approximately 95% recorded once. Donors comprised healthy HIV-negative adults lacking recent acute infections or vaccinations. The material sequenced was naive CD4+ T cells from PBMCs. The subset denotes: CD45RA+ positively selected. This receptor was obtained from a man between 18 and 35 years old in good health. Some clones in this sample may be carry-over from other donors' samples. The V and J genes are TRBV13 and TRBJ2-2, with TRBD2 matching over 7 bases. Here the CDR3 reads CASSHRRERNTGELFF. DNA for the CDR3: TGTGCCAGCAGCCACCGGCGGGAGAGGAACACCGGGGAGCTGTTTTTT.